The T cell receptor beta chain described here comes from a study of response to subunit inactivated influenza vaccine. The table lists this clonotype with a few counts. Its target is unknown. CDR1 MDHEN and CDR2 SYDVKM come from the germline V gene. The CDR3 extends over 17 amino acids. Trimming cost V 8 bases and J 1 base; bases outside gene matches: 13. One entry per CDR3 protein results from TCRdb running MiXCR on the RT-PCR reads. In the table there are 450,000 to 600,000 distinct CDR3 sequences, approximately 6.9% of which are singletons. General study results and limits: The authors suggested that few new T cells are recruited per seasonal influenza vaccination.

Sequencing used PBMCs from blood, obtained around 25 months after vaccination. The gene calls are TRBV28 and TRBJ2-7; TRBD2 matches 11 bases. The receptor was derived from a man aged 50 to 69 who received an inactivated influenza vaccine. The DNA of the CDR3 is TGTGCCAGCTTGGGCCTAGCGGGAGGATCTAGGTCCTACGAGCAGTACTTC. Its translation: CASLGLAGGSRSYEQYF.